The clone carrying this T cell receptor beta chain was detected only once. In the original workflow: Estimates of nucleated cell counts were drawn from the amplification of reference gene primers. This table comes from immunoSEQ multiplex PCR, and its TCRdb copy is limited to in-frame clones, with some not included. V and J calls and clone size follow that table, whereas D and trimming were derived from the DNA. The profile shows 200,000 to 250,000 clones, 80% to 90% of them singletons. This sample is part of a study of blood T cell repertoires in COVID-19. Germline trimming cut 3 bases from V and 8 bases from J; bases unmatched to any gene: 8. The CDR3 length is 15 residues. The germline V gene encodes CDR1 SGDLS and CDR2 YYNGEE.

The specimen was PBMCs or T cells enriched from blood (not recorded which). The clonotype was recovered from a woman aged 45 to 65 in a cohort exposed to, infected with or recovered from COVID-19 (not recorded which). J is TRBJ1-2 and V is TRBV9; TRBD1 matches 12 bases. CDR3 loop: CASSAGTGGSLGYTF. The CDR3 nucleotides read TGTGCCAGCAGCGCCGGGACAGGGGGCTCTTTAGGCTACACCTTC.